A single sample is the source of the 25 T cell receptor beta chains below, sequenced in a study of T cells in Graves' hyperthyroidism and ophthalmopathy. What was amplified from RNA transcripts were TCR beta CDR3 regions. HTBI primers were used for first-round RT-PCR of the TCR CDR3. TCRdb used MiXCR to reprocess the multiplex PCR reads, holding one entry per CDR3 protein. The sample yields a few hundred thousand distinct CDR3 sequences, about a sixth seen once. Material for sequencing was blood. All receptors come from a man in his forties or fifties with Graves' hyperthyroidism.

This clonotype was recorded many times. The V and J genes are TRBV7-9 and TRBJ2-7; 8 bases map to TRBD1. CDR1 is SEHNR, CDR2 FQNEAQ, per germline (reference sequence). The CDR3 has 14 residues. The V gene end was trimmed by 5 bases and the J gene end by 4 bases; junction bases not matched to a gene: 7. The CDR3, as DNA: TGTGCCAGCAGCAAAGAACGACAGGGGTACGAGCAGTACTTC. This sequence encodes CASSKERQGYEQYF.

This clonotype was counted ten times or more. The chain combines TRBV7-9 with TRBJ2-3; TRBD2 agrees at 10 bases. Trimming cost V 3 bases and J 3 bases; bases outside gene matches: 3. CDR1 and CDR2 from the germline V gene are SEHNR and FQNEAQ (reference sequence). The CDR3 length is 15 residues. The CDR3: CASSLISGGTDTQYF. In DNA form, the CDR3 reads TGTGCCAGCAGCTTGATTAGCGGGGGGACAGATACGCAGTATTTT.

V usage is TRBV6-5 and J usage is TRBJ1-1; D ambiguous. V was trimmed by 2 bases and J by 5 bases, leaving 6 bases between them. Germline V CDR1 and CDR2: MNHEY, SVGAGI. The CDR3 is made up of 12 amino acids. In nucleotides, the CDR3 is TGTGCCAGCAGTTACAAGGTAACTGAAGCTTTCTTT. It yields the protein CASSYKVTEAFF.

This clonotype was counted ten times or more. V and J are TRBV3-1 and TRBJ1-1; D may be TRBD1 (5 bases). In germline, CDR1 is LGHDT, CDR2 YNNKEL (reference sequence). This CDR3 is built from 16 residues. Trimming removed 0 bases at V and 1 base at J, with 12 bases between. Here the CDR3 reads CASSQEMGRENTEAFF. Here the CDR3 DNA reads TGTGCCAGCAGCCAAGAAATGGGACGGGAGAACACTGAAGCTTTCTTT.

A note on this clonotype: The junction differs from germline at one of its ends, possibly a read error. The rearrangement links TRBV7-2 to TRBJ1-3; tentatively, D is TRBD1 (5 bases). CDR1 SGHTA and CDR2 FQGNSA come from the germline V gene. This CDR3 is built from 16 residues. The CDR3 is CASSPPPSGAGNIIYF. Written as DNA, the CDR3 is TGTGCCAGCAGCCCTCCTCCTTCCGGGGCCGGAAACATCATATATTTT.

This clonotype appeared many times. The CDR3 protein is CSARSVREYNEQFF. The CDR3 region has the DNA TGCAGTGCTAGATCGGTCAGGGAATACAATGAGCAGTTCTTC. V gene TRBV20-1 combines with J gene TRBJ2-1, with TRBD1 as a possible D gene (5 bases). The CDR3 is 14 residues long. V lost 2 bases and J lost 4, with 12 bases in between. Germline CDR1 reads DFQATT; CDR2 reads SNEGSKA (reference sequence).

The sample holds many counts of this clonotype. The chain carries TRBV6-2 or TRBV6-3 and TRBJ2-3; 10 bases agree with TRBD2. Germline V gives CDR1 MNHEY, CDR2 SVGEGT. V was pared by 6 bases and J by 3 bases, with 6 bases of the junction left unmatched. There are 15 residues in the CDR3. CDR3 DNA: TGTGCCAGCAGGGAGAGCGGGGGGGCGACAGATACGCAGTATTTT. Encoded protein: CASRESGGATDTQYF.

This clonotype appeared a few times. The chain uses TRBV29-1 and TRBJ1-1, with 7 bases fitting TRBD1. The CDR3 is 14 residues long. The germline CDR1 and CDR2 sequences are SQVTM and ANQGSEA. Germline trimming cut 3 bases from V and 1 base from J; bases unmatched to any gene: 5. CDR3 sequence: CSVESGQTNTEAFF. As DNA, the CDR3 is TGCAGCGTTGAGTCGGGACAGACGAACACTGAAGCTTTCTTT.

This clonotype appeared many times. The chain links TRBV6-2 or TRBV6-3 to TRBJ2-1, with a weak D call TRBD1 (8 bases). Germline lookup yields CDR1 MNHEY and CDR2 SVGEGT. V lost 2 bases and J 8 bases, leaving 22 bases between the germline ends. The CDR3 sequence is 17 residues long. The CDR3 DNA is TGTGCCAGCAGTTACGACAGGGGAGGGTGGATTGAGGATGAGCAGTTCTTC. It yields the protein CASSYDRGGWIEDEQFF.

This chain joins TRBV28 and TRBJ2-1, with TRBD1 identical over 9 bases. The CDR3 extends over 18 amino acids. The V gene end was trimmed by 4 bases and the J gene end by 0 bases; junction bases not matched to a gene: 10. CDR1 and CDR2 (germline): MDHEN, SYDVKM. The CDR3 sequence is CASSSPPGQGGSYNEQFF. The CDR3 DNA sequence: TGTGCCAGCAGTTCGCCGCCGGGACAGGGCGGCTCCTACAATGAGCAGTTCTTC.

This clonotype was recorded at least ten times. The CDR3 loop is CASSRFSGELFF. In DNA form, the CDR3 reads TGTGCCAGCAGCCGCTTCTCCGGGGAGCTGTTTTTT. The chain couples TRBV6-2 or TRBV6-3 to TRBJ2-2; D ambiguous. Per the germline V gene, CDR1 is MNHEY and CDR2 is SVGEGT. V was cut by 6 bases and J by 6 bases, with 8 bases left in between. The CDR3 has 12 amino acids.

The J gene is TRBJ2-7, the V gene TRBV7-2, with a possible D match to TRBD2 (5 bases). V gave up 7 bases and J gave up 0 bases, with 13 bases separating them. The CDR3 extends over 14 amino acids. Germline V gives CDR1 SGHTA, CDR2 FQGNSA. Written as DNA, the CDR3 is TGTGCCAGCAAATCTAGCCTAGCCTCCTACGAGCAGTACTTC. It is translated as CASKSSLASYEQYF.

The rearrangement uses TRBV3-1 and TRBJ2-7; D might be TRBD1 (5 bases). CDR1 and CDR2 (germline): LGHDT, YNNKEL (reference sequence). The CDR3 runs to 14 residues. V was shortened by 4 bases and J by 0 bases, with 10 bases between the two germline ends. This CDR3 reads CASSLRQSSYEQYF. CDR3 nucleotide sequence: TGTGCCAGCAGCCTCAGACAGAGCTCCTACGAGCAGTACTTC.

In this sample, this clonotype turned up many times. J is TRBJ2-1 and V is TRBV7-2; D might be TRBD1 (6 bases). V lost 7 bases and J lost 5, with 18 bases in between. This CDR3 comprises 15 residues. The V gene's germline CDR1 is SGHTA and CDR2 FQGNSA. CDR3 nucleotide sequence: TGTGCCAGCACCAAGAGACAGGACCTGAACAATGAGCAGTTCTTC. This translates into CASTKRQDLNNEQFF.

This clonotype was seen repeatedly, ten times or more. The chain uses TRBV7-2 and TRBJ2-7; D ambiguous. From germline, CDR1 is SGHTA and CDR2 FQGNSA. The CDR3 is 12 amino acids. The germline V and J ends were trimmed by 5 bases and 4 bases, with 9 bases remaining between them. The CDR3 nucleotides are TGTGCCAGCAGCCGACTCCCTTACGAGCAGTACTTC. Translating gives CASSRLPYEQYF.

This clonotype appeared many times. The chain recombines TRBV12-3 or TRBV12-4 with TRBJ2-3, with 7 positions matching TRBD1. Trimming at V came to 6 bases and at J to 1 base, leaving 10 bases not matched to a gene. The CDR3 contains 16 residues. CDR3 residues: CASRYPVTGRTDTQYF. DNA for the CDR3: TGTGCCAGCAGATACCCGGTGACAGGGCGCACAGATACGCAGTATTTT.

This chain joins TRBV9 and TRBJ2-3; D is uncertain. V was cut by 0 bases and J by 1 base, with 6 bases left in between. Germline V gene lookup returns CDR1 SGDLS and CDR2 YYNGEE. The CDR3 runs 14 residues. DNA for the CDR3: TGTGCCAGCAGCGTAGTCCCCCGCACAGATACGCAGTATTTT. This codes for CASSVVPRTDTQYF.

This clonotype came up many times. The chain uses TRBV9 and TRBJ2-5; no reliable D call. Germline values: CDR1 SGDLS, CDR2 YYNGEE. Trimming stripped 1 base from V and 5 bases from J, with 6 bases between. CDR3 length equals 12 residues. CDR3 bases: TGTGCCAGCAGCGTAAGTGGGGAGACCCAGTACTTC. This encodes CASSVSGETQYF.

This clonotype showed up just a few times. This chain links TRBV29-1 with TRBJ2-1; weak D call: TRBD1 (5 bases). The CDR3 contains 13 residues. Trimming took off 7 bases at V and 4 bases at J, with 14 bases between the two ends. Germline V gene data show CDR1 as SQVTM and CDR2 as ANQGSEA. The CDR3 here is CSAGPPGYNEQFF. The CDR3 DNA sequence: TGCAGCGCCGGCCCTCCAGGGTACAATGAGCAGTTCTTC.

This clonotype was detected many times. This sequence joins TRBV6-1 and TRBJ1-2, with D possibly being TRBD1 (5 bases). Germline V CDR1 and CDR2: MNHNS, SASEGT. The CDR3 totals 15 residues. Trimming removed 2 bases at V and 6 bases at J, with 16 bases between. CDR3 nucleotide sequence: TGTGCCAGCAGTGAAACTTTCGGGGGTTCTGATGGCTACACCTTC. It encodes CASSETFGGSDGYTF.

This clonotype occurred many times. The chain couples TRBV2 to TRBJ1-2; no firm D call. The CDR3 has 14 amino acids. Germline V CDR1 and CDR2: SNHLY, FYNNEI. Trimming shortened V by 3 bases and J by 3 bases, and 11 bases separated the two germline ends. This chain's CDR3 is CASSEADLYYGYTF. DNA of the CDR3: TGTGCCAGCAGTGAGGCCGATCTCTACTATGGCTACACCTTC.

This clonotype was picked up a small number of times. The V and J genes are TRBV5-5 and TRBJ2-5; D possibly corresponds to TRBD2 (5 bases). The CDR3 has 14 residues. Germline loops: CDR1 SGHKS, CDR2 YYEKEE (reference sequence). Trimming took 3 bases from V and 7 from J, leaving 16 bases between them. This chain's CDR3 is CASSSVLRVGTQYF. The CDR3, as DNA: TGTGCCAGCAGCTCAGTACTGCGGGTAGGGACCCAGTACTTC. Combining the CDR3 with reference TRBV5-5 and TRBJ2-5 gives the whole variable domain DAGVTQSPTHLIKTRGQQVTLRCSPISGHKSVSWYQQVLGQGPQFIFQYYEKEERGRGNFPDRFSARQFPNYSSELNVNALLLGDSALYLCASSSVLRVGTQYFGPGTRLLVL.

To note about this clonotype: This clone may be a read error of a much larger clone one base away. The CDR3 bases are TGTGCCATCAGTGAGACGGGCTACGAGCGGTACTTC. Its translation is CAISETGYERYF. The chain carries TRBV10-3 and TRBJ2-7; unclear D gene. Germline values: CDR1 ENHRY, CDR2 SYGVKD. The CDR3 is made up of 12 amino acids.

This clonotype was seen at least ten times. This chain uses TRBV30 with TRBJ2-3, with TRBD2 matching over 9 bases. Germline V gene data show CDR1 as GTSNPN and CDR2 as SVGIG (reference sequence). The CDR3 covers 14 residues. The V segment lost 3 bases and the J segment 5 bases; nucleotides outside the gene matches: 6. CDR3 nucleotides: TGTGCCTGGAGGGGAGCGGGGGGACGAGATACGCAGTATTTT. Protein product: CAWRGAGGRDTQYF.

This clonotype has at least ten counts. The V call is TRBV6-1, the J call TRBJ2-1; 10 nucleotides align to TRBD1. Germline assignment: CDR1 MNHNS and CDR2 SASEGT. After removal of 4 bases from V and 12 bases from J, the junction contained 6 bases not matched to a gene. The CDR3 spans 13 residues. The DNA for the CDR3 is TGTGCCAGCAGTGGCGACAGGGGGCGCGGGCAGTTCTTC. It translates to CASSGDRGRGQFF.